This T cell receptor (beta chain) was captured in a study of blood T cell repertoires in COVID-19. About the study: COVID-19 samples, acute and convalescent, were from the United States, Italy and Spain. T cells, B-cell-depleted T cells, or PBMCs supplied cDNA or gDNA.

Original handling: Reference gene primer amplification gave estimated nucleated cell counts. The repertoire was sequenced with immunoSEQ multiplex PCR; TCRdb's copy has only in-frame clones and lacks some. That table gives V, J and clone size, and the DNA gave D and trimming. This table has about 150,000 clones, around 91% appearing once. Trimming at V came to 0 bases and at J to 7 bases, leaving 10 bases not matched to a gene. This CDR3 has 17 residues. Germline-derived CDR1 and CDR2 are SGHRS and YFSETQ. The specimen was peripheral blood. The sequence was collected from a woman aged 40 to 55 with acute or convalescent COVID-19. The chain uses TRBV5-1 and TRBJ2-2, with 9 bases fitting TRBD1. The CDR3 nucleotides read TGCGCCAGCAGCTTGGCCAGACAGGGGGATACCGGCGGGGAGCTGTTTTTT. Encoded protein: CASSLARQGDTGGELFF.